One T cell receptor (beta chain) is described in this entry. This record belongs to a study of blood T cell repertoires in COVID-19. Source study methods: How many nucleated cells were present was estimated from reference gene primer amplification. The data were produced by immunoSEQ multiplex PCR, yet TCRdb's version contains in-frame clones alone and is incomplete. V, J and clone size are taken as reported in that table, and D and trimming were inferred from the DNA itself. The table records roughly 220,000 clones, about 90% of them present only once. CDR1 is KGHSH, CDR2 LQKENI, per germline. The CDR3 covers 13 residues. V lost 3 bases to trimming and J lost 6 bases, with 11 bases between them. Clinical history reported by participants formed the basis on which cohorts were assigned.

This sequence joins TRBV18 and TRBJ1-1; D not resolved. Material: PBMCs or T cells enriched from blood (not recorded which). This TCR was sampled from a woman aged 45-65 years with acute COVID-19. The CDR3 DNA reads TGTGCCAGCTCACCGGGTCAGGCACCTGAAGCTTTCTTT. Translation: CASSPGQAPEAFF.